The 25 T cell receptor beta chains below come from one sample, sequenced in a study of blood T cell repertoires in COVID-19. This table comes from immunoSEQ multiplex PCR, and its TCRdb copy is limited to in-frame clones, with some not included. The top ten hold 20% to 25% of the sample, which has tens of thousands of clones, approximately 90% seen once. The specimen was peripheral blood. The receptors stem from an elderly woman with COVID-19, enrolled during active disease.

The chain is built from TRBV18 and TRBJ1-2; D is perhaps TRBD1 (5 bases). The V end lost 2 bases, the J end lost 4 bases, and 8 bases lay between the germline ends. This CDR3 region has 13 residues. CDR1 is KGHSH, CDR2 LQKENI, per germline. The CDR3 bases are TGTGCCAGCTCACCAGGGGCTGGCTATGGCTACACCTTC. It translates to CASSPGAGYGYTF.

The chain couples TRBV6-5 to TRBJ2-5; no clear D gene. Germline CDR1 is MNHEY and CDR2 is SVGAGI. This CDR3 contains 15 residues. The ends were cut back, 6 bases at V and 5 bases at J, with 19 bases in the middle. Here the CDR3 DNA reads TGTGCCAGCAGAGACTTATTAGCCCGGCGGGAGACCCAGTACTTC. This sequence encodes CASRDLLARRETQYF.

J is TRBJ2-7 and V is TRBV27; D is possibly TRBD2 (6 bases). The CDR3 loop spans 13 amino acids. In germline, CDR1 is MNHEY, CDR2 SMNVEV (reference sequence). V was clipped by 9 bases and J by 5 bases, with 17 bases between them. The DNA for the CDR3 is TGTGCCAGTCGTAGGGAGGTAGGGCACGAGCAGTACTTC. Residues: CASRREVGHEQYF.

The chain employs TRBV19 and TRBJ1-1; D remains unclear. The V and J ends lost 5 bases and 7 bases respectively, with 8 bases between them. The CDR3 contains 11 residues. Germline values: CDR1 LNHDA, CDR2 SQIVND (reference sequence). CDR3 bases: TGTGCCAGTAGTTGGGAGCTTGAAGCTTTCTTT. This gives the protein CASSWELEAFF.

The CDR3 nucleotides read TGCAGTGCTAGTTCTGGACACCTCCTATACAATGAGCAGTTCTTC. Translated, it gives CSASSGHLLYNEQFF. The chain links TRBV20-1 to TRBJ2-1; TRBD1 is a possible D gene (5 bases). Germline assignment: CDR1 DFQATT and CDR2 SNEGSKA (reference sequence). Trimming pared 3 bases from V and 4 bases from J, leaving 16 bases between. The CDR3 runs to 15 residues.

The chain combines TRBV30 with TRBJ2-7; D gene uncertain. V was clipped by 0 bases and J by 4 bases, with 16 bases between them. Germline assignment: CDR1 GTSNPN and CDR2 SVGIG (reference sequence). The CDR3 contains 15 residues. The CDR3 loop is CAWSVIQAGKYEQYF. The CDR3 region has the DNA TGTGCCTGGAGTGTCATTCAGGCCGGCAAATACGAGCAGTACTTC.

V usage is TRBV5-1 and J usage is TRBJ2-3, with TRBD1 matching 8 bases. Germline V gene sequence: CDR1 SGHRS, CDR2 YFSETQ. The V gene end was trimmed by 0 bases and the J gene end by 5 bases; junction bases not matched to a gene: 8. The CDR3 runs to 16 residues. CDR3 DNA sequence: TGCGCCAGCAGCTTGGACTTGACAGGGGCTGAAGATACGCAGTATTTT. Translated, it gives CASSLDLTGAEDTQYF.

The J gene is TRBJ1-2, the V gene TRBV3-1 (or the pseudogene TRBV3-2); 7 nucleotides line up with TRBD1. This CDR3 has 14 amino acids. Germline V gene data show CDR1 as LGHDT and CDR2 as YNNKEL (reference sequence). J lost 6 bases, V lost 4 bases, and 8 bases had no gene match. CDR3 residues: CASSLKTGLNGYTF. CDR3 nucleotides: TGTGCCAGCAGCCTAAAGACAGGGTTGAATGGCTACACCTTC.

CDR3 loop: CAISEIGTGSPAGYTF. As DNA, the CDR3 is TGTGCCATCAGTGAGATTGGGACAGGCTCTCCGGCTGGCTACACCTTC. This chain uses TRBV10-3 with TRBJ1-2, with TRBD1 identical over 8 bases. Germline V gene lookup returns CDR1 ENHRY and CDR2 SYGVKD. The CDR3 is made up of 16 amino acids. The V segment lost 2 bases and the J segment 7 bases; nucleotides outside the gene matches: 12.

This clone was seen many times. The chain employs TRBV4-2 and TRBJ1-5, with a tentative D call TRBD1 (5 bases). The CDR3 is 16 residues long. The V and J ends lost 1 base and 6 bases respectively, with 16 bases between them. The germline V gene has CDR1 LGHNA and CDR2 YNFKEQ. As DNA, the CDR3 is TGTGCCAGCAGCCAAGGGGCGGGGGAGGTCAGTCAGCCCCAGCATTTT. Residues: CASSQGAGEVSQPQHF.

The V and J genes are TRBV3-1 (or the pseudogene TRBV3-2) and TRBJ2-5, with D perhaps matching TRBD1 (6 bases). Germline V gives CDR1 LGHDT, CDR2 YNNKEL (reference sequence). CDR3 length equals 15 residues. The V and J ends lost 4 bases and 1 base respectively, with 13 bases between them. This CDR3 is CASSPGIGGQETQYF. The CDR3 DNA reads TGTGCCAGCAGCCCCGGCATAGGGGGCCAAGAGACCCAGTACTTC.

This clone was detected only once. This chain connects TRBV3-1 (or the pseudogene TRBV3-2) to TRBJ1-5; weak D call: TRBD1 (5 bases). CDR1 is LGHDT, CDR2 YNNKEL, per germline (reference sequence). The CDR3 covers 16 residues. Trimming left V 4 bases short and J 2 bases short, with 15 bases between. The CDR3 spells CASSPGHPGRNQPQHF. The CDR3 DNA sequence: TGTGCCAGCAGCCCCGGACACCCAGGGCGCAATCAGCCCCAGCATTTT.

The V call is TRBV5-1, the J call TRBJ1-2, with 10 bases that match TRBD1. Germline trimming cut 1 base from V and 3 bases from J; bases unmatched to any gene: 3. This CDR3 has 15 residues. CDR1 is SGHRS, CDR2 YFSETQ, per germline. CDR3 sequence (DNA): TGCGCCAGCAGCTTGCCGGGACAGGGGCACTATGGCTACACCTTC. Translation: CASSLPGQGHYGYTF.

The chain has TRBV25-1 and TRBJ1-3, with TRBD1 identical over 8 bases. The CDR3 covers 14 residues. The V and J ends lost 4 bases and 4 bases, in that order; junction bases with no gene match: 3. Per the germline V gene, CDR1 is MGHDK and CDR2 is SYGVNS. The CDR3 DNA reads TGTGCCAGCAGTGGCCGGGACAGGGGAAACACCATATATTTT. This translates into CASSGRDRGNTIYF.

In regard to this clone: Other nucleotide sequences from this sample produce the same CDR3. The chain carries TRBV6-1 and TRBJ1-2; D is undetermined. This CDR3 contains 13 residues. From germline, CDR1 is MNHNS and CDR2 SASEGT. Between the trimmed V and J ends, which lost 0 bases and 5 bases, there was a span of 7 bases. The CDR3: CASSEARGYGYTF. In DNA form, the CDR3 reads TGTGCCAGCAGTGAAGCCCGCGGATATGGCTACACCTTC.

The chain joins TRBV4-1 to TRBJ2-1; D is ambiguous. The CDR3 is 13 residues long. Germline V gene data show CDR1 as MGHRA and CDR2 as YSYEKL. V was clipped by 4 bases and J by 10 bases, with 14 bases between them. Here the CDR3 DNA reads TGCGCCAGCAGCCCGCCTTCAGCCGGGGAGCAGTTCTTC. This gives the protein CASSPPSAGEQFF.

The DNA for the CDR3 is TGTGCCACTACCGGCTGGGACAGCTCCTACAATGAGCAGTTCTTC. It encodes CATTGWDSSYNEQFF. V usage is TRBV18 and J usage is TRBJ2-1; TRBD1 matches 7 bases. The CDR3 loop spans 15 amino acids. CDR1 and CDR2 (germline): KGHSH, LQKENI. The V and J ends lost 10 bases and 0 bases, in that order; junction bases with no gene match: 9. The whole variable domain, remainder taken from reference TRBV18 and TRBJ2-1, is NAGVMQNPRHLVRRRGQEARLRCSPMKGHSHVYWYRQLPEEGLKFMVYLQKENIIDESGMPKERFSAEFPKEGPSILRIQQVVRGDSAAYFCATTGWDSSYNEQFFGPGTRLTVL.

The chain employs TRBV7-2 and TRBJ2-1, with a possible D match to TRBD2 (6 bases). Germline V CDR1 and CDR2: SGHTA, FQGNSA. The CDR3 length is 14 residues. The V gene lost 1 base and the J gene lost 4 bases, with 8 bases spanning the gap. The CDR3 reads CASSLGGEYNEQFF. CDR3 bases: TGTGCCAGCAGCTTAGGGGGGGAATACAATGAGCAGTTCTTC.

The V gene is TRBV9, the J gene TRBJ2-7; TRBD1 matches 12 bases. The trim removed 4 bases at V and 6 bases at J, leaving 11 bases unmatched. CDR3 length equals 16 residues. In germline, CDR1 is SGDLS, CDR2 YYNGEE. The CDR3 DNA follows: TGTGCCAGCAGCCTACAGGGACAGGGGGCAATAAGCGAGCAGTACTTC. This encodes CASSLQGQGAISEQYF. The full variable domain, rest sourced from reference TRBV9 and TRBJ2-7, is DSGVTQTPKHLITATGQRVTLRCSPRSGDLSVYWYQQSLDQGLQFLIQYYNGEERAKGNILERFSAQQFPDLHSELNLSSLELGDSALYFCASSLQGQGAISEQYFGPGTRLTVT.

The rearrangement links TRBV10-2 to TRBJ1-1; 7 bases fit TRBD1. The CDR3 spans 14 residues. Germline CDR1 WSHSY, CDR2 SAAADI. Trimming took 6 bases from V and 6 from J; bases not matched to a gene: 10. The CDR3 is CASSALEGAAEAFF. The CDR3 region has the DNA TGCGCCAGCAGCGCCCTTGAGGGGGCGGCTGAAGCTTTCTTT.

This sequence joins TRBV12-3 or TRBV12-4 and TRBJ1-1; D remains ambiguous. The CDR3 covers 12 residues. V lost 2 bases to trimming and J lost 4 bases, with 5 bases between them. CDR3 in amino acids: CASSLRVTEAFF. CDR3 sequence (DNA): TGTGCCAGCAGTTTACGGGTCACTGAAGCTTTCTTT.

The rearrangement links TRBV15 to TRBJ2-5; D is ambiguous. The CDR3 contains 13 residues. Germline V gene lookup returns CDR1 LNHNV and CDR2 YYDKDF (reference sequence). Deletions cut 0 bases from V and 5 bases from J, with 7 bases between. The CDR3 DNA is TGTGCCACCAGCAGAGATGCTCGGGAGACCCAGTACTTC. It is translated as CATSRDARETQYF.

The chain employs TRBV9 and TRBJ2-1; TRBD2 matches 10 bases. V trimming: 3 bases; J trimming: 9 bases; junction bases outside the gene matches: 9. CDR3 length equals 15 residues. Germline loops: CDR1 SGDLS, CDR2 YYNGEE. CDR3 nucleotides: TGTGCCAGCAGCGCCGCAAGCGGGGGGGCCATTGAGCAGTTCTTC. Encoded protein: CASSAASGGAIEQFF.

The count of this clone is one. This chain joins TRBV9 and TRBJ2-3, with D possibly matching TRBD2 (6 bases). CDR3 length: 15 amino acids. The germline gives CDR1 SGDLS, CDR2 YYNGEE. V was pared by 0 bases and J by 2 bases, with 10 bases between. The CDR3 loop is CASSVEPDYTDTQYF. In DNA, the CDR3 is TGTGCCAGCAGCGTAGAACCGGACTACACAGATACGCAGTATTTT.

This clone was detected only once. The chain's CDR3 is CASSQEVTGRGYTF. DNA of the CDR3: TGTGCCAGCAGCCAAGAGGTGACAGGGAGAGGCTACACCTTC. V is TRBV3-1 (or the pseudogene TRBV3-2) and J is TRBJ1-2, with 7 nucleotides matching TRBD1. V shed 0 bases and J 8 bases; nucleotides not matched to a gene: 6. Germline CDR1 reads LGHDT; CDR2 reads YNNKEL (reference sequence). The CDR3 extends over 14 amino acids.